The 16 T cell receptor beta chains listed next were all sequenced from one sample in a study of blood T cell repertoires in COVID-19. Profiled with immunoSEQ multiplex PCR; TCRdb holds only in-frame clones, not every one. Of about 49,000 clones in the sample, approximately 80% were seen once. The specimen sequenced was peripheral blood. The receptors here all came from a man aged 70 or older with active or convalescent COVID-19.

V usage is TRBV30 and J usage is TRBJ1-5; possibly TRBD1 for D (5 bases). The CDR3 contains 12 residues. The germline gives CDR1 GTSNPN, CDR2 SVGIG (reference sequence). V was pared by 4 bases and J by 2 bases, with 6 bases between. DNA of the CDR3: TGTGCCTGGACGGGGGGCAATCAGCCCCAGCATTTT. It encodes CAWTGGNQPQHF. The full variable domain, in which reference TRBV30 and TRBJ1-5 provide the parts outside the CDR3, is SQTIHQWPATLVQPVGSPLSLECTVEGTSNPNLYWYRQAAGRGLQLLFYSVGIGQISSEVPQNLSASRPQDRQFILSSKKLLLSDSGFYLCAWTGGNQPQHFGDGTRLSIL.

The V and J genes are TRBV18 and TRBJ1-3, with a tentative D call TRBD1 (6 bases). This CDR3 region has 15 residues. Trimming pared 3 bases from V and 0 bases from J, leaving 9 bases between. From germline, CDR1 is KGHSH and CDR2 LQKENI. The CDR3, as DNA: TGTGCCAGCTCACCCGACAGGACCTCTGGAAACACCATATATTTT. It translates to CASSPDRTSGNTIYF.

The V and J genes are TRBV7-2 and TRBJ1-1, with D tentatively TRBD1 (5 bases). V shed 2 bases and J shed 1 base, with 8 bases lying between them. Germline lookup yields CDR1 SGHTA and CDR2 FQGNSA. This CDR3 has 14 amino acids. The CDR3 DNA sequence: TGTGCCAGCAGCTTACAGGGTGCGAACACTGAAGCTTTCTTT. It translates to CASSLQGANTEAFF.

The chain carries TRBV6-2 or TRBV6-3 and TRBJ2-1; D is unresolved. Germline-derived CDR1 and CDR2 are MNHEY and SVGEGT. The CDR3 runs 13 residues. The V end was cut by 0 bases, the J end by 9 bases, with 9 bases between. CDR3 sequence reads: CASSYSGFGEQFF. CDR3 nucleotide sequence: TGTGCCAGCAGTTACTCGGGCTTCGGTGAGCAGTTCTTC.

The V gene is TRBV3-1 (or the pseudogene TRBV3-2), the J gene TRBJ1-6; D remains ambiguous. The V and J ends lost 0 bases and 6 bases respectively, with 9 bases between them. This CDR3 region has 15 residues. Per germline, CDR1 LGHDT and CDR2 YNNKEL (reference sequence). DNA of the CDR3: TGTGCCAGCAGCCAAGATCACCGGTCTAATTCACCCCTCCACTTT. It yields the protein CASSQDHRSNSPLHF.

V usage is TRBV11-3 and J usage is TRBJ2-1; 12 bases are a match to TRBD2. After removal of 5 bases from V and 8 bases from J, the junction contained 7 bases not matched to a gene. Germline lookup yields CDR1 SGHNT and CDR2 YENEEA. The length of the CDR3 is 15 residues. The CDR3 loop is CASSLTSGRQDEQFF. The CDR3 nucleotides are TGTGCCAGCAGCCTAACTAGCGGGAGGCAAGATGAGCAGTTCTTC.

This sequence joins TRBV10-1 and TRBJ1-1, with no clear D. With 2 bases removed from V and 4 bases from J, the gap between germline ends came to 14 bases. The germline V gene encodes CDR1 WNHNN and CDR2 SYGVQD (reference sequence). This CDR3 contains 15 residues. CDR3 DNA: TGCGCCAGCAGTGAGGCAGCAAGAGGTGGCACTGAAGCTTTCTTT. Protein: CASSEAARGGTEAFF.

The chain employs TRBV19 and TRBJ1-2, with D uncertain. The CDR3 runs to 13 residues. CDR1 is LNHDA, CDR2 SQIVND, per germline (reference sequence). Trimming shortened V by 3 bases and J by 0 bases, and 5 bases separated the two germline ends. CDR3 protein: CASSIPANYGYTF. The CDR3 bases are TGTGCCAGTAGTATCCCAGCTAACTATGGCTACACCTTC.

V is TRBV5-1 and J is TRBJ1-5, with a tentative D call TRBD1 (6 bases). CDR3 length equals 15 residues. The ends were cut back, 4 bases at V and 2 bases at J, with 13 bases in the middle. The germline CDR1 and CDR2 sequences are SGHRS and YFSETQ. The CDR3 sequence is CASSPGGGGNQPQHF. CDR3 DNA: TGCGCCAGCAGCCCCGGGGGGGGCGGCAATCAGCCCCAGCATTTT.

CDR3 coding DNA: TGTGCCAGCAGCTTAGGAGGGAGTCTCTACGAGCAGTACTTC. Translated, it gives CASSLGGSLYEQYF. This chain joins TRBV7-9 and TRBJ2-7; D is possibly TRBD2 (5 bases). With 1 base removed from V and 3 bases from J, the gap between germline ends came to 10 bases. The germline CDR1 and CDR2 sequences are SEHNR and FQNEAQ (reference sequence). The CDR3 extends over 14 amino acids. The full variable domain, its missing parts supplied by reference TRBV7-9 and TRBJ2-7, is DTGVSQNPRHKITKRGQNVTFRCDPISEHNRLYWYRQTLGQGPEFLTYFQNEAQLEKSRLLSDRFSAERPKGSFSTLEIQRTEQGDSAMYLCASSLGGSLYEQYFGPGTRLTVT.

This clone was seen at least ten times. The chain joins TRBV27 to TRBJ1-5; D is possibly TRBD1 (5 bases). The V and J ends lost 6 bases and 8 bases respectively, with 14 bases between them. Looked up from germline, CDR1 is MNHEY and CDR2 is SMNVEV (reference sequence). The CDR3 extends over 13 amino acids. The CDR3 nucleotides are TGTGCCAGCAGCCCACACGCGGGGGAGCCCCAGCATTTT. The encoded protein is CASSPHAGEPQHF.

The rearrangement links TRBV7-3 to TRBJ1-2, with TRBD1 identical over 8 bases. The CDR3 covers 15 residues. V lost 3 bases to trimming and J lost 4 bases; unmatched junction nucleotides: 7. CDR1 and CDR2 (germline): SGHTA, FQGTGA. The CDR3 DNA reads TGTGCCAGCAGCTTCGGACAGGGAGCAACCTATGGCTACACCTTC. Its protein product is CASSFGQGATYGYTF. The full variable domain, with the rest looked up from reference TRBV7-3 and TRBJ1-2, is GAGVSQTPSNKVTEKGKYVELRCDPISGHTALYWYRQSLGQGPEFLIYFQGTGAADDSGLPNDRFFAVRPEGSVSTLKIQRTERGDSAVYLCASSFGQGATYGYTFGSGTRLTVV.

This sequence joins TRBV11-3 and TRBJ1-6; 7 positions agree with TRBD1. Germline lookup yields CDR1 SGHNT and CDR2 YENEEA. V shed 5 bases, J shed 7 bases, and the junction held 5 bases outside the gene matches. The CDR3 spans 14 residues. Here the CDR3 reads CASSPGTVNSPLHF. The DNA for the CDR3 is TGTGCCAGCAGCCCGGGGACAGTAAATTCACCCCTCCACTTT. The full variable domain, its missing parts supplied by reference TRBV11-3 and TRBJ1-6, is EAGVVQSPRYKIIEKKQPVAFWCNPISGHNTLYWYLQNLGQGPELLIRYENEEAVDDSQLPKDRFSAERLKGVDSTLKIQPAELGDSAVYLCASSPGTVNSPLHFGNGTRLTVT.

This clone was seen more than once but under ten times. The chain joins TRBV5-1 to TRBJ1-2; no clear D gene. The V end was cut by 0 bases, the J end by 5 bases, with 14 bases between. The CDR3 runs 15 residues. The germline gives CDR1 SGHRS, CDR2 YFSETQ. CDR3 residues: CASSLAVGVGYGYTF. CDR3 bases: TGCGCCAGCAGCTTGGCTGTCGGGGTCGGGTATGGCTACACCTTC.

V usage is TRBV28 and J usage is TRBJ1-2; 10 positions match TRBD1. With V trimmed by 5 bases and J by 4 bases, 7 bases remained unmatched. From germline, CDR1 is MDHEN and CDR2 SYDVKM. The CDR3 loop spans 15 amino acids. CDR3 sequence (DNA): TGTGCCAGCAGTCTAGCGGGGACAGGGGTCTATGGCTACACCTTC. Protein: CASSLAGTGVYGYTF.

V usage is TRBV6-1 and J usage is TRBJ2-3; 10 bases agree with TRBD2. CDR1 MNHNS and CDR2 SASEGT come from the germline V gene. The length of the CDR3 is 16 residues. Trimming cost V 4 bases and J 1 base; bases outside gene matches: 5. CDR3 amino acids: CASSGISGRRTDTQYF. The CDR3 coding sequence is TGTGCCAGCAGTGGTATTAGCGGGAGGCGCACAGATACGCAGTATTTT.